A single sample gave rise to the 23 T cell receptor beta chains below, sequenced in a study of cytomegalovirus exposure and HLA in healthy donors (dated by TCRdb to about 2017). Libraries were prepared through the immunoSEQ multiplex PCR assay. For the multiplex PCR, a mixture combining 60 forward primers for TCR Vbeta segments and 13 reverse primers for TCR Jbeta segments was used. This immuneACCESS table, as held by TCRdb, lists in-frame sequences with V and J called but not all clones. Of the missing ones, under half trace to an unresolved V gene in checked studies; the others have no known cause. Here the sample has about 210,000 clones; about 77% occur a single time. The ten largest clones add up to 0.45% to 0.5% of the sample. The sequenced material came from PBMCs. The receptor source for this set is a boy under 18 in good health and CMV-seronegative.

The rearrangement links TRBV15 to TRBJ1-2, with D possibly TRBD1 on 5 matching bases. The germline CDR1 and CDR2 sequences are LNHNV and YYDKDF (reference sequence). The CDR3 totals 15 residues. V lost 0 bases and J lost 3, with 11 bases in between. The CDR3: CATSRDRGGYYGYTF. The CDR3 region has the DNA TGTGCCACCAGCAGAGATAGGGGCGGCTACTATGGCTACACCTTC.

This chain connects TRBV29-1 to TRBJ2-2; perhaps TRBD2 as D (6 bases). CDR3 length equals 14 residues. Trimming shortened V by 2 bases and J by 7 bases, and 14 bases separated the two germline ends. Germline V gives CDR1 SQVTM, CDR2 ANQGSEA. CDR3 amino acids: CSVELRGEGGELFF. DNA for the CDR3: TGCAGCGTTGAATTGCGGGGCGAGGGCGGGGAGCTGTTTTTT.

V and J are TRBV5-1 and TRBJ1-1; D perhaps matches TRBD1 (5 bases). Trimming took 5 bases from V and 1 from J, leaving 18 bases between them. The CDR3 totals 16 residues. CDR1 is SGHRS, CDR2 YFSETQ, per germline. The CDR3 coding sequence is TGCGCCAGCAGATCCGGGACGGGAGTAGCGAACACTGAAGCTTTCTTT. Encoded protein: CASRSGTGVANTEAFF. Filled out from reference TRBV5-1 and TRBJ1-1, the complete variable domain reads KAGVTQTPRYLIKTRGQQVTLSCSPISGHRSVSWYQQTPGQGLQFLFEYFSETQRNKGNFPGRFSGRQFSNSRSEMNVSTLELGDSALYLCASRSGTGVANTEAFFGQGTRLTVV.

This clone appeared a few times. As DNA, the CDR3 is TGTGCCAGCAGCCATACACCAGGGAACACTGAAGCTTTCTTT. Its protein product is CASSHTPGNTEAFF. This chain joins TRBV5-5 and TRBJ1-1; D call uncertain. The ends were cut back, 4 bases at V and 1 base at J, with 11 bases in the middle. CDR1 and CDR2 (germline): SGHKS, YYEKEE (reference sequence). The CDR3 runs to 14 residues.

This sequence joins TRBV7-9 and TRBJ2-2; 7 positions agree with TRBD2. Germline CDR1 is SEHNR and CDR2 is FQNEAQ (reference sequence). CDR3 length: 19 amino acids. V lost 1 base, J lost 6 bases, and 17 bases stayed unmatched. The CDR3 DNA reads TGTGCCAGCAGCTTAGTAGCGGGTTGTAGGGCTGGGGTGGCCGGGGAGCTGTTTTTT. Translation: CASSLVAGCRAGVAGELFF.

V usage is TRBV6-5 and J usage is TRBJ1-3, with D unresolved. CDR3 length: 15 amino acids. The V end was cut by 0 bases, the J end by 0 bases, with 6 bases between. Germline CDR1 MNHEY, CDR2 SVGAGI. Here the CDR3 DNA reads TGTGCCAGCAGTTACTCGAGAATCTCTGGAAACACCATATATTTT. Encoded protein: CASSYSRISGNTIYF.

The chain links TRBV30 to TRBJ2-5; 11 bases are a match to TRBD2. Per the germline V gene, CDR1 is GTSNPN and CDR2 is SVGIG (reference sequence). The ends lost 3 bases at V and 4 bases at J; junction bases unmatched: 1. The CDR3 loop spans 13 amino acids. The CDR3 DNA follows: TGTGCCTGGAGCGGACTAGCGGGAGAGACCCAGTACTTC. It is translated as CAWSGLAGETQYF.

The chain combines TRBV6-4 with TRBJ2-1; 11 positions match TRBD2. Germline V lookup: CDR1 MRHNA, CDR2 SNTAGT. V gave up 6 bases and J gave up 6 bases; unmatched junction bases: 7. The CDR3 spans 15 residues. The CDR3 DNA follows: TGTGCCAGCAGCGAAGGACTAGCGGGTCTCAATGAGCAGTTCTTC. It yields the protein CASSEGLAGLNEQFF.

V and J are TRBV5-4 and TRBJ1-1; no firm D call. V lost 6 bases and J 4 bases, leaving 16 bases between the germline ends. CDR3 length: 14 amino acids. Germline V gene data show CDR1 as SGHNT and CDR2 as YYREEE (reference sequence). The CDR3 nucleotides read TGTGCCAGCACCGCCGATCAAACGGGCACTGAAGCTTTCTTT. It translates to CASTADQTGTEAFF.

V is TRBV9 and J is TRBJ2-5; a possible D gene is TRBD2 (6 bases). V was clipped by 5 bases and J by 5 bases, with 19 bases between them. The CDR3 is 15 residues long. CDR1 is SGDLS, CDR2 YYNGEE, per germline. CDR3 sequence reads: CASSTDRLAVETQYF. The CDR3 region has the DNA TGTGCCAGCAGTACAGATAGATTAGCGGTGGAGACCCAGTACTTC.

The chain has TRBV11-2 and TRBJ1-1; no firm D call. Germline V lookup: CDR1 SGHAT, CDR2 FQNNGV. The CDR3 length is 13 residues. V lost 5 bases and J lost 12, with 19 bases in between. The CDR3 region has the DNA TGTGCCAGCAGCCCCGGTCTTGGACTCTCACCTTTCTTT. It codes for CASSPGLGLSPFF.

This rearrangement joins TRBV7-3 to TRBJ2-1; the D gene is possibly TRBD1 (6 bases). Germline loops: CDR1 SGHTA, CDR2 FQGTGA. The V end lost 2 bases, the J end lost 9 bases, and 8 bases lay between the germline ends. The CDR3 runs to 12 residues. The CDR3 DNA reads TGTGCCAGCAGCTTAGTGGGGGCTGAGCAGTTCTTC. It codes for CASSLVGAEQFF.

The CDR3 region is CASSVGGGRAQETQYF. CDR3 coding DNA: TGTGCCAGCAGCGTAGGGGGCGGGAGGGCCCAAGAGACCCAGTACTTC. V and J are TRBV9 and TRBJ2-5; 9 bases match TRBD2. Germline assignment: CDR1 SGDLS and CDR2 YYNGEE. Trimming cost V 0 bases and J 1 base; bases outside gene matches: 4. The CDR3 covers 16 residues.

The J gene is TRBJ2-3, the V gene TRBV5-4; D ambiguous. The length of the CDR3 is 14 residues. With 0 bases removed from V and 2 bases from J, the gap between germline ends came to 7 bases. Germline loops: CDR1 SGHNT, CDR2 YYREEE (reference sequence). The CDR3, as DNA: TGTGCCAGCAGCTTGGCAACTAACACAGATACGCAGTATTTT. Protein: CASSLATNTDTQYF. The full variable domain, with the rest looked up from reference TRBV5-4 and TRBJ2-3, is ETGVTQSPTHLIKTRGQQVTLRCSSQSGHNTVSWYQQALGQGPQFIFQYYREEENGRGNFPPRFSGLQFPNYSSELNVNALELDDSALYLCASSLATNTDTQYFGPGTRLTVL.

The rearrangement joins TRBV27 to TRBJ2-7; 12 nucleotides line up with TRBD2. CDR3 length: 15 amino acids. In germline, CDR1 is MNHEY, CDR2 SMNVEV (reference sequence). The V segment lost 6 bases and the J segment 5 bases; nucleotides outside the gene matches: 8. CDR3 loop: CASSRPSGRANEQYF. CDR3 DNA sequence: TGTGCCAGCAGCCGCCCTAGCGGGAGGGCGAACGAGCAGTACTTC.

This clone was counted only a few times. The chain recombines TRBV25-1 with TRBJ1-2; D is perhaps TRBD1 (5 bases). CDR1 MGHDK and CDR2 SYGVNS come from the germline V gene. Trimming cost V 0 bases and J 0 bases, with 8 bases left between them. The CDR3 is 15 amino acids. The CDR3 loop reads CASSEYDSTNYGYTF. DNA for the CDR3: TGTGCCAGCAGTGAATATGACAGCACTAACTATGGCTACACCTTC.

The CDR3 coding sequence is TGTGCCAGCAAGAGTGGTCGGACAGCTAGGAACACTGAAGCTTTCTTT. Translating it yields CASKSGRTARNTEAFF. This chain uses TRBV28 with TRBJ1-1, with D possibly TRBD1 on 6 matching bases. Germline CDR1 and CDR2: MDHEN and SYDVKM. V was clipped by 7 bases and J by 1 base, with 19 bases between them. The length of the CDR3 is 16 residues.

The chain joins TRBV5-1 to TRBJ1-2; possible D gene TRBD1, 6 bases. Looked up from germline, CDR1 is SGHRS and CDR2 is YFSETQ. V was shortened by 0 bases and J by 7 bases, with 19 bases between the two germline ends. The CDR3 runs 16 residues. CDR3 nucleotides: TGCGCCAGCAGCTTGGAGTGGGGACATTCAGAGGGTGGCTACACCTTC. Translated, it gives CASSLEWGHSEGGYTF.

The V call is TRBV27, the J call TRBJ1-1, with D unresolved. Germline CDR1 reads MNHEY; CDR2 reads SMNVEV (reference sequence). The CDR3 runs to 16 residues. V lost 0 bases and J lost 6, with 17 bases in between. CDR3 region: CASSLSIVKLGAEAFF. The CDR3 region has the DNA TGTGCCAGCAGTTTATCGATTGTTAAGCTCGGGGCTGAAGCTTTCTTT.

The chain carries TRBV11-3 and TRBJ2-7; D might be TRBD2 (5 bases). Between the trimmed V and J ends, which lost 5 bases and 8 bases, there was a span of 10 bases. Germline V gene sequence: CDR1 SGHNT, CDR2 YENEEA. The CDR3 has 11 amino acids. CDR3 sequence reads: CASSAGIKQYF. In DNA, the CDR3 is TGTGCCAGCAGCGCCGGGATTAAGCAGTACTTC.

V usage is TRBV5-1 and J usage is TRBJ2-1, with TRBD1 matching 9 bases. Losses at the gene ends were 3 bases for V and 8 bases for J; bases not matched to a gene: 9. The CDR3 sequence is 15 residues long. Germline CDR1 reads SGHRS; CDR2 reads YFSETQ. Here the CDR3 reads CASSWTGARNDEQFF. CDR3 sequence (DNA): TGCGCCAGCAGCTGGACAGGGGCCCGTAATGATGAGCAGTTCTTC.

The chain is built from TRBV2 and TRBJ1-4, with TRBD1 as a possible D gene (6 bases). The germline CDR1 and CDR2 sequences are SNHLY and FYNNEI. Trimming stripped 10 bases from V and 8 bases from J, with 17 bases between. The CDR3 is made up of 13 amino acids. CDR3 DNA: TGTGCCATAGCAGGGGCACTGAAGGAAAAACTGTTTTTT. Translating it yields CAIAGALKEKLFF.

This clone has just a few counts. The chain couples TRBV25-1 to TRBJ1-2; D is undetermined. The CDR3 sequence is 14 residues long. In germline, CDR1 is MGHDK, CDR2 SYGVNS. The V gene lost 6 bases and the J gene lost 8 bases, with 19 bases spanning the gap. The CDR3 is CASRAVGPTRGYTF. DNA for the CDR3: TGTGCCAGCAGGGCTGTAGGACCCACTAGAGGCTACACCTTC.